The present T cell receptor beta chain was sequenced within a study of cytomegalovirus exposure and HLA in healthy donors. Notes on the study in general: Several of the most significant clusters appeared linked to common viral pathogens, based on a later analysis. Researchers reported that a few CMV-associated chains were confirmed in vitro as CMV antigen-specific. Overall, roughly 160 TCR beta chains were annotated as cytomegalovirus-associated.

Note on this clone: Its target is unknown.

Use of 60 Vbeta and 13 Jbeta primers characterized the PCR. Sequencing was performed with immunoSEQ multiplex PCR; in TCRdb, only in-frame clones are kept and a portion is missing. This sample's table has 140,000 to 150,000 clones. Germline CDR1 reads SEHNR; CDR2 reads FQNEAQ (reference sequence). V lost 1 base to trimming and J lost 4 bases, with 10 bases between them. This CDR3 region has 14 residues. The chain employs TRBV7-9 and TRBJ1-2, with D tentatively TRBD1 (6 bases). Material: PBMCs. The source of this sequence is a male donor in good health and CMV-seronegative. In DNA, the CDR3 is TGTGCCAGCAGCTTAGAACAGGGTGGCTATGGCTACACCTTC. Amino acids: CASSLEQGGYGYTF.